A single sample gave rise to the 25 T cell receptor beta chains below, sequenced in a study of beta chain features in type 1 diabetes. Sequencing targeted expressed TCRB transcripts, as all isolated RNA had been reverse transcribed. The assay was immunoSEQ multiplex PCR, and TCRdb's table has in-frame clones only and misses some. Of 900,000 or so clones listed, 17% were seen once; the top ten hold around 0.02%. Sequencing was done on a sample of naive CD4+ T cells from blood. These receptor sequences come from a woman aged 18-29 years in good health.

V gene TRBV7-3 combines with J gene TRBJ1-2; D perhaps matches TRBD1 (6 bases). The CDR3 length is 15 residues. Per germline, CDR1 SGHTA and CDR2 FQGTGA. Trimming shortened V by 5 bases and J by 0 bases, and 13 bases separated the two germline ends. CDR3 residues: CASSRGGPANYGYTF. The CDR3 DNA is TGTGCCAGCAGCCGAGGGGGTCCCGCTAACTATGGCTACACCTTC.

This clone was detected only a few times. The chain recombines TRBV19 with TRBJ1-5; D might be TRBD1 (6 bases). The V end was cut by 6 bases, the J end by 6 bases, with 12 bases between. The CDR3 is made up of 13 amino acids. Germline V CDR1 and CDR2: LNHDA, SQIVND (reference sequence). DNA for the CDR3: TGTGCCAGTAGCCACACAGGGTCTCAGCCCCAGCATTTT. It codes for CASSHTGSQPQHF.

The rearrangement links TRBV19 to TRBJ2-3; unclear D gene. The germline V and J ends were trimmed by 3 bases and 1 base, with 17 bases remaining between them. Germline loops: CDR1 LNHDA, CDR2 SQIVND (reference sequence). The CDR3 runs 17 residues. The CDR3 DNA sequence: TGTGCCAGTAGTATCCAACCCGAGTGGCAGCGCACAGATACGCAGTATTTT. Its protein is CASSIQPEWQRTDTQYF.

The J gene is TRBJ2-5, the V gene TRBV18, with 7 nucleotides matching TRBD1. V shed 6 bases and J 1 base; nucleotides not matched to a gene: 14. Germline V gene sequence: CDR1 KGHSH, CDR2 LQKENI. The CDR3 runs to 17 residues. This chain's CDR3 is CASSHLQGTQLQETQYF. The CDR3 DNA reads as TGTGCCAGCTCTCATCTACAGGGGACCCAACTCCAAGAGACCCAGTACTTC.

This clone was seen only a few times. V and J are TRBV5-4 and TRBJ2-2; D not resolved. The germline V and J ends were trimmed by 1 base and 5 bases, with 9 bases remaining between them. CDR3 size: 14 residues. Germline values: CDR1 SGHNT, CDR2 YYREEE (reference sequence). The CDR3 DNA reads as TGTGCCAGCAGCTTGCAGACACCAACCGGGGAGCTGTTTTTT. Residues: CASSLQTPTGELFF.

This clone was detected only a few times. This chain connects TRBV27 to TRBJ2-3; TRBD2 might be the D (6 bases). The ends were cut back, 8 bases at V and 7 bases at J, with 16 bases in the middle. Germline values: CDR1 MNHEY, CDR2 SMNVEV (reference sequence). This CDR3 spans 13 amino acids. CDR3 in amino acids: CASGGPIYNTQYF. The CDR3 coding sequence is TGTGCCAGCGGAGGGCCCATCTATAATACGCAGTATTTT.

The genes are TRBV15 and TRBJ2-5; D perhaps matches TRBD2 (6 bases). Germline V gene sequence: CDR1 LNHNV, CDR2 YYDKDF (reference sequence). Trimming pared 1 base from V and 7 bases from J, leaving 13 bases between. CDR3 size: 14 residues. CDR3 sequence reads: CATSRVAWRGTQYF. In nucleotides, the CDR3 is TGTGCCACCAGCAGAGTGGCCTGGAGGGGGACCCAGTACTTC.

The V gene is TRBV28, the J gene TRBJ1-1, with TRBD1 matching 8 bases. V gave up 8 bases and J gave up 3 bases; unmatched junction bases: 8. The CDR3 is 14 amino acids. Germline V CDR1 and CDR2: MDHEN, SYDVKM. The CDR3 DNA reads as TGTGCCAGCCTGGCAGGGGGCGGGTACACTGAAGCTTTCTTT. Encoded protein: CASLAGGGYTEAFF.

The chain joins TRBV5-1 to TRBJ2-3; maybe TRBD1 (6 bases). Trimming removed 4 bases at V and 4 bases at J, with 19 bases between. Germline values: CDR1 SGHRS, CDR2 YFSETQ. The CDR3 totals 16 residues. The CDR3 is CASSPLGTTSADTQYF. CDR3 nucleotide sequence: TGCGCCAGCAGCCCCCTTGGGACAACCTCTGCAGATACGCAGTATTTT.

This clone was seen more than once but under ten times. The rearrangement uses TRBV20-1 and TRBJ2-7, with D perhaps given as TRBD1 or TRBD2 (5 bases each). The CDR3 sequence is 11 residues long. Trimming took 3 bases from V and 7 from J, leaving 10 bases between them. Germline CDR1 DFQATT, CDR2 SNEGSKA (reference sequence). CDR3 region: CSARGTREQYF. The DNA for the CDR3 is TGCAGTGCTAGGGGGACCAGGGAGCAGTACTTC.

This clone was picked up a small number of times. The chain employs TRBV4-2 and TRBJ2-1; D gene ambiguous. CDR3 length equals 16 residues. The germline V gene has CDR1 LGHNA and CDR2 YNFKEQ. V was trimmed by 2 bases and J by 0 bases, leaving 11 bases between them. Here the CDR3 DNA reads TGTGCCAGCAGCCAAAGCCGAACCAGCTCCTACAATGAGCAGTTCTTC. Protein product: CASSQSRTSSYNEQFF.

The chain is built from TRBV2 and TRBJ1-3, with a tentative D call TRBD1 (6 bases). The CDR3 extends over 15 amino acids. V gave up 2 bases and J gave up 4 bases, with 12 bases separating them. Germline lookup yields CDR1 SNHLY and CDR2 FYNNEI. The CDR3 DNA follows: TGTGCCAGCAGTGAAACAGGGCTAATCGGAAACACCATATATTTT. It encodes CASSETGLIGNTIYF.

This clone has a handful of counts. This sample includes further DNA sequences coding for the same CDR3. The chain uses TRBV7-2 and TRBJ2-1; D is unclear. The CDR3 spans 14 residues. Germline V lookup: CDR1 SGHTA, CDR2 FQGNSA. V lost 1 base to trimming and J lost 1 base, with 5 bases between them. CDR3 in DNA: TGTGCCAGCAGCTTAGATGGGTCCTACAATGAGCAGTTCTTC. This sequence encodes CASSLDGSYNEQFF.

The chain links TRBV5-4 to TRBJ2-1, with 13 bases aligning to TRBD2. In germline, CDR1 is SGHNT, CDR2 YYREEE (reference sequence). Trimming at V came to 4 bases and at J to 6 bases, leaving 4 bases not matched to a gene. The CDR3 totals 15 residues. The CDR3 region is CASSRLAGGPNEQFF. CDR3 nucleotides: TGTGCCAGCAGCAGACTAGCGGGAGGCCCCAATGAGCAGTTCTTC.

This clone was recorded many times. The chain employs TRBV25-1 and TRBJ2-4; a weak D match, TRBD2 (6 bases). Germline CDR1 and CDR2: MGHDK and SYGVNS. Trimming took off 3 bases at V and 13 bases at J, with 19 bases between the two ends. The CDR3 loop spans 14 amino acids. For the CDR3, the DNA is TGTGCCAGCAGTGACGAGTATGGGGGGATGAGACAGTACTTC. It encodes CASSDEYGGMRQYF. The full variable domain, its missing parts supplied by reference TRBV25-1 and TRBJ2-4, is EADIYQTPRYLVIGTGKKITLECSQTMGHDKMYWYQQDPGMELHLIHYSYGVNSTEKGDLSSESTVSRIRTEHFPLTLESARPSHTSQYLCASSDEYGGMRQYFGAGTRLSVL.

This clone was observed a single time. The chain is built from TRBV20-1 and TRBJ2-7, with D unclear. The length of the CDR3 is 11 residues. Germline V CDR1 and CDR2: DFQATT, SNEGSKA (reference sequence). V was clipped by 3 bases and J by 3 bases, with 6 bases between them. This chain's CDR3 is CSASYNYEQYF. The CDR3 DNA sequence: TGCAGTGCTAGCTATAACTACGAGCAGTACTTC.

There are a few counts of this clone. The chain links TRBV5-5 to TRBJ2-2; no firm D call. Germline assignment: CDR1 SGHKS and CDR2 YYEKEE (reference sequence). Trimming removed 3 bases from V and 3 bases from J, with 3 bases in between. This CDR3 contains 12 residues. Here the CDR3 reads CASSSYTGELFF. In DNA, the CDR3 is TGTGCCAGCAGCTCCTACACCGGGGAGCTGTTTTTT.

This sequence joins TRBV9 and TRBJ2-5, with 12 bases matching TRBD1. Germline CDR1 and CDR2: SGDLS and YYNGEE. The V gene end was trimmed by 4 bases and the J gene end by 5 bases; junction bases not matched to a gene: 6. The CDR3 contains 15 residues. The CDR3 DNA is TGTGCCAGCAGCTTCACCGGGACAGGGGGCGAGACCCAGTACTTC. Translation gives CASSFTGTGGETQYF.

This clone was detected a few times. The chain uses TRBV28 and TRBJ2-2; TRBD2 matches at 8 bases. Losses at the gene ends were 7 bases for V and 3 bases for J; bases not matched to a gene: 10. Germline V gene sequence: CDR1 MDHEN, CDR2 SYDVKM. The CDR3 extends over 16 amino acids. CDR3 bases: TGTGCCAGCACATCCGGGGAGCGGGGGTACACCGGGGAGCTGTTTTTT. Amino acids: CASTSGERGYTGELFF.

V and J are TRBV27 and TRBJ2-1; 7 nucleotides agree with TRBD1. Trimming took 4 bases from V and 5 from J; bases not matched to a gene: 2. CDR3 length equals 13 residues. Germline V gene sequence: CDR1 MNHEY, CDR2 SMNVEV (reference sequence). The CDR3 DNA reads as TGTGCCAGCAGTTGGGACAGTAACAATGAGCAGTTCTTC. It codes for CASSWDSNNEQFF.

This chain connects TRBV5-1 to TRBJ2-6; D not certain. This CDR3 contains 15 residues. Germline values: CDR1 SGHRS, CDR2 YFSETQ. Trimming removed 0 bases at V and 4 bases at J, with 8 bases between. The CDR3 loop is CASSLGVLGANVLTF. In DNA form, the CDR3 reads TGCGCCAGCAGCTTGGGGGTATTAGGGGCCAACGTCCTGACTTTC.

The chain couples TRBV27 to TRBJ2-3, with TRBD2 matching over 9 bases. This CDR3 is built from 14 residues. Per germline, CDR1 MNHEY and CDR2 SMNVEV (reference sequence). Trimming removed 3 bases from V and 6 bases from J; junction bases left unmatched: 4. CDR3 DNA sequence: TGTGCCAGCAGTTTTAGCGGGAGAGGTGATACGCAGTATTTT. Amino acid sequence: CASSFSGRGDTQYF.

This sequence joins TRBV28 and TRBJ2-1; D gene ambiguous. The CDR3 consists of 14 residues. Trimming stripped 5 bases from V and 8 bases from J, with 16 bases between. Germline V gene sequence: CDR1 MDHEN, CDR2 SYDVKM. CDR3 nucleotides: TGTGCCAGCAGTCTGTCAACGAGGATCTATGAGCAGTTCTTC. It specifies CASSLSTRIYEQFF.

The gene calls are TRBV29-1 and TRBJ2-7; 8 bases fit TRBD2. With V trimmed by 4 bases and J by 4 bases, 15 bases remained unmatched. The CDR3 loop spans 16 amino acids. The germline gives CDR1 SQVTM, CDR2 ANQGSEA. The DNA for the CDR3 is TGCAGCGTTGTGGCGGGAGCTAGCGGGCCCCTTTACGAGCAGTACTTC. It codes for CSVVAGASGPLYEQYF.

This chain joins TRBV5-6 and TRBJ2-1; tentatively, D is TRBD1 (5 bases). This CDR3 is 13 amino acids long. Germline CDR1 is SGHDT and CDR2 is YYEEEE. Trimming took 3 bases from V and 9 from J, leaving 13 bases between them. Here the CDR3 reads CASSWGAKVEQFF. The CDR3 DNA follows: TGTGCCAGCAGCTGGGGCGCTAAGGTTGAGCAGTTCTTC.